The TCR beta chain described here comes from a study of blood T cell repertoires in COVID-19. At the level of the study: In each case, the material was cDNA or gDNA derived from T cells, B-cell-depleted T cells, or PBMCs.

CDR3 size: 14 residues. Germline CDR1 reads SGHRS; CDR2 reads YFSETQ. With 3 bases removed from V and 2 bases from J, the gap between germline ends came to 11 bases. Participants spanned ages about 18 to 100 years and resided in roughly 26 US areas. Donors of Cohort 3 who recovered were those that had two negative PCRs, clearance, or symptom resolution. Authors' methods: Amplification of reference gene primers provided the estimated nucleated cell counts. Some clones are missing from TCRdb's copy, which holds only in-frame ones; the method was immunoSEQ multiplex PCR. The V and J calls and the clone size are those of that table, but D and trimming were determined from the DNA. This table has fewer than 250,000 clones, approximately 84% appearing once.

The chain combines TRBV5-1 with TRBJ1-1; D is perhaps TRBD1 (6 bases). The sample taken for sequencing was PBMCs or T cells enriched from blood (not recorded which). This clonotype was obtained from a man aged 60 to 69 who had recovered from COVID-19. The CDR3 here is CASSYPDRNTEAFF. Written as DNA, the CDR3 is TGCGCCAGCAGCTACCCGGACAGAAACACTGAAGCTTTCTTT.